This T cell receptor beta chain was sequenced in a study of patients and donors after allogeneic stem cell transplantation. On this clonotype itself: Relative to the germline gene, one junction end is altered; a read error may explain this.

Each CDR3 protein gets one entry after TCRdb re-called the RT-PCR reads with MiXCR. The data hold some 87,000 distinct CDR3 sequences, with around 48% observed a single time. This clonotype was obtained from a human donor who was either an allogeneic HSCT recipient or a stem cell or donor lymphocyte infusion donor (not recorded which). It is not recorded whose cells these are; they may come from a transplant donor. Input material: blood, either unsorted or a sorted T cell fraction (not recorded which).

CDR3 region: CASSPDRVRKALF. The CDR3 DNA follows: TGTGCCAGCAGCCCGGACAGGGTACGGAAAGCTCTCTTT. The chain employs TRBV11-2 and TRBJ1-1; 8 nucleotides match TRBD1. The CDR3 runs to 13 residues. Germline V CDR1 and CDR2: SGHAT, FQNNGV.